The present TCR beta chain was sequenced within a study of radiotherapy plus CTLA-4 blockade in lung cancer (dated 2018 in TCRdb). Study-wide context: Objective responses occurred in around 20% of enrolled patients, and around 30% achieved disease control. Study-level results and caveats: The strongest predictors of response were reported to be early dynamic shifts in blood T cell clones along with a rise in serum interferon-beta following radiation. After treatment with radiotherapy and ipilimumab, TCR clones that originated in tumors expanded in peripheral blood.

There are 17 amino acids in the CDR3, from cysteine to phenylalanine inclusive. Left in the record is the CDR3 DNA by itself, 51 bases read in frame from the first base. CDR1 and CDR2, looked up from the germline V gene, are ENHRY and SYGVKD. V is cut by 0 bases and J by 0 bases, and the space between the germline ends is 14 bases. The study evaluated CTLA-4 blockade (ipilimumab) given together with focal radiation therapy in patients who had chemo-refractory metastatic non-small-cell lung cancer. On this clone: Its antigen is still unknown. No per-base quality is available; no much larger clone lies one base away.

Library generation was performed with the immunoSEQ multiplex PCR assay. The clones in this table, taken by TCRdb from immuneACCESS, are in-frame only. Not every clone is retained; where verified, under half of the shortfall comes from an unresolved V gene, and the cause of the rest is unknown. The sample contains about 46,000 clones, about three quarters of them found a single time. Together, the top ten hold 2% to 2.5% of the sample. This sequence originates from a human donor with non-small cell lung cancer whose response to radiotherapy plus ipilimumab could not be evaluated. The rearrangement joined TRBV10-3 to TRBJ1-1; the D gene cannot be named for sure. The starting material was peripheral blood, obtained from a patient treated with radiotherapy plus ipilimumab. The DNA sequence follows: TGTGCCATCAGTGAGTCGGGCAGGCGATCTATGAACACTGAAGCTTTCTTT. Its protein is CAISESGRRSMNTEAFF.